This entry is about one TCR beta chain. V was trimmed by 6 bases and J by 4 bases, leaving 15 bases between them. Looked up from germline, CDR1 is MNHNY and CDR2 is SVGAGI (reference sequence). This CDR3 is built from 14 residues. The time point: pretreatment peripheral blood. Each individual provided 1 to 8 samples (taken pretreatment and on-treatment). Measured with immunoSEQ multiplex PCR; TCRdb has only the in-frame clones, and not every one. The repertoire holds some 90,000 clones, with more than 70% as singletons. The entry originates in a study of PD-L1 blockade in urothelial cancer. Study at large: Bladder-origin urothelial cancer in males described about 85% of the 29 patients. The analyses of blood took place 3 weeks (second dose) and 6 weeks after treatment start.

The TCR sequence derives from a woman at least 80 years old with urothelial cancer. The specimen was PBMCs, collected around atezolizumab (anti-PD-L1) treatment. This chain uses TRBV6-6 with TRBJ1-2; a possible D gene is TRBD1 (5 bases). In nucleotides, the CDR3 is TGTGCCAGCAGGGACCAAGGGGCGGTCTATGGCTACACCTTC. This codes for CASRDQGAVYGYTF.